This T cell receptor (beta chain) derives from a study of blood T cell repertoires in COVID-19. Clones were read by immunoSEQ multiplex PCR, and TCRdb kept only the in-frame ones, dropping some. The sample carries approximately 100,000 clones, around 89% recorded once. The ends were cut back, 5 bases at V and 4 bases at J, with 11 bases in the middle. CDR1 is MNHNY and CDR2 is SVGAGI in the germline V gene (reference sequence). This CDR3 is built from 14 residues. Specimen: peripheral blood. The chain employs TRBV6-6 and TRBJ1-4; a weak D match, TRBD1 (6 bases). This receptor was obtained from a human donor with acute or convalescent COVID-19. The donor label of this sample is uncertain. In DNA, the CDR3 is TGTGCCAGCAGTACAGGACAGCTTAATGAAAAACTGTTTTTT. This codes for CASSTGQLNEKLFF.